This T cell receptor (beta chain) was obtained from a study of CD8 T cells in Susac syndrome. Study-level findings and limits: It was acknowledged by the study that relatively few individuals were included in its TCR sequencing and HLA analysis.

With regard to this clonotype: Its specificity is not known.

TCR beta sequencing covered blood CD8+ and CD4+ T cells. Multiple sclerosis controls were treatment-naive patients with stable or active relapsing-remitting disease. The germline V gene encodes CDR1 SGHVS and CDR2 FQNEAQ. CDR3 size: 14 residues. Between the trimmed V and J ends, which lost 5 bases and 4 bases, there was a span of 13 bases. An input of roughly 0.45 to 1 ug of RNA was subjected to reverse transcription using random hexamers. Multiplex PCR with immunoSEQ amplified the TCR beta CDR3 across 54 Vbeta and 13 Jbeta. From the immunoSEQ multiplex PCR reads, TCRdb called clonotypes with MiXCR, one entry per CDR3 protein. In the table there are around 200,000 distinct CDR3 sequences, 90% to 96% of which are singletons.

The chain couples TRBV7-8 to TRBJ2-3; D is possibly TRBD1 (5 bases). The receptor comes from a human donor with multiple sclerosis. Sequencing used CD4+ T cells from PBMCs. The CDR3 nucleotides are TGTGCCAGCAGCCCGGGCTTGGGGCCAGATACGCAGTATTTT. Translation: CASSPGLGPDTQYF.